The subject of this entry is one TCR beta chain. Each CDR3 protein gets one entry after TCRdb re-called the RT-PCR reads with MiXCR. The data hold tens of thousands of distinct CDR3 sequences, with around 27% observed a single time. The data were taken from a study of patients and donors after allogeneic stem cell transplantation. The CDR3 is made up of 13 amino acids. Germline V gene data show CDR1 as SQVTM and CDR2 as ANQGSEA. The junction had 2 bases not matched to a gene; V was cut back by 1 base and J by 4 bases. The clonotype was recovered from a human donor who was either an allogeneic HSCT recipient or a stem cell or donor lymphocyte infusion donor (not recorded which). It is not recorded whose cells these are; they may come from a transplant donor. The sample comprised blood, either unsorted or a sorted T cell fraction (not recorded which). V usage is TRBV29-1 and J usage is TRBJ2-7; TRBD1 matches at 9 bases. CDR3 sequence (DNA): TGCAGCGTTGAAGGGACAGGGGTATACGAGCAGTACTTC. As protein: CSVEGTGVYEQYF.